This T cell receptor (beta chain) was recovered during a study of blood T cell repertoires in COVID-19. The overall study: Sites in the United States, Italy and Spain provided acute and convalescent COVID-19 samples.

Original processing methods: Researchers report that nucleated cell counts were estimated from reference gene primer amplification. TCRdb keeps only in-frame clones here, not all; method: immunoSEQ multiplex PCR. The D gene and trimming were derived from the DNA, and the V and J assignments and clone size from that table. The table shows about 110,000 clones, with approximately 90% occurring only once. Germline trimming cut 7 bases from V and 2 bases from J; bases unmatched to any gene: 7. This CDR3 has 15 amino acids. Germline V CDR1 and CDR2: SGHRS, YFSETQ. The sequencing input was peripheral blood. This TCR came from a woman aged 50 to 65 with acute or convalescent COVID-19. V usage is TRBV5-1 and J usage is TRBJ2-3; 10 bases are a match to TRBD2. CDR3 in DNA: TGCGCCAGCGGCGGGACTAGCGCACCCACAGATACGCAGTATTTT. It codes for CASGGTSAPTDTQYF.